This entry is about one TCR beta chain. Its antigen is as yet unknown. The study drew its donors from healthy HIV-negative adults without recent acute infections or vaccinations. The data were taken from a study of shared clonotypes between healthy human individuals. Study-level findings and limits: The donor pool, a small one, limited the genetic and exposure-history diversity represented. Across subsets, estimated richness was generally greater for naive than for memory populations.

Sequencing used immunoSEQ multiplex PCR; TCRdb keeps in-frame clones, though not all of them. The sample consists of 1.4 million to 1.5 million clones, around 97% of them appearing once. There are 15 residues in the CDR3. V was shortened by 0 bases and J by 4 bases, with 10 bases between the two germline ends. Germline V gene data show CDR1 as SGHTA and CDR2 as FQGNSA. The J gene is TRBJ2-1, the V gene TRBV7-2; possibly TRBD1 for D (6 bases). The TCR sequence derives from a young man in good health. Material for sequencing was naive CD4+ T cells sorted from blood. The subset: CD45RA+ positively selected. DNA for the CDR3: TGTGCCAGCAGCTTAGCCACGGGACATTACAATGAGCAGTTCTTC. Its translation: CASSLATGHYNEQFF.